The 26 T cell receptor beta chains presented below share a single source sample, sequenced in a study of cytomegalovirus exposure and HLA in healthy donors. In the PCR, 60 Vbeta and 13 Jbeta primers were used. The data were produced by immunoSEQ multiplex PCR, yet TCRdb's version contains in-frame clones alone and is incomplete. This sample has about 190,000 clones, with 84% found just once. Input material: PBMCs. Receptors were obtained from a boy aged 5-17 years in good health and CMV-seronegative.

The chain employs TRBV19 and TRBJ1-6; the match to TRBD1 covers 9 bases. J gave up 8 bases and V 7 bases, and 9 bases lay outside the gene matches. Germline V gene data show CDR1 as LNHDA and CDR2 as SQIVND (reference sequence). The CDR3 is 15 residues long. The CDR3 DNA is TGTGCCAGTAACACAGGGGGCGCGACGGATTCACCCCTCCACTTT. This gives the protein CASNTGGATDSPLHF.

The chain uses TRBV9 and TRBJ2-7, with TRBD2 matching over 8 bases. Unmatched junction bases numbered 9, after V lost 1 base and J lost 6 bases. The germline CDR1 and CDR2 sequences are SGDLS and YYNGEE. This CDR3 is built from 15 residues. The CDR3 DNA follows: TGTGCCAGCAGCGTACGTGCGGGGGCGGGAGGCGAGCAGTACTTC. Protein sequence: CASSVRAGAGGEQYF. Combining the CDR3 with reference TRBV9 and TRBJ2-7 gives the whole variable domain DSGVTQTPKHLITATGQRVTLRCSPRSGDLSVYWYQQSLDQGLQFLIQYYNGEERAKGNILERFSAQQFPDLHSELNLSSLELGDSALYFCASSVRAGAGGEQYFGPGTRLTVT.

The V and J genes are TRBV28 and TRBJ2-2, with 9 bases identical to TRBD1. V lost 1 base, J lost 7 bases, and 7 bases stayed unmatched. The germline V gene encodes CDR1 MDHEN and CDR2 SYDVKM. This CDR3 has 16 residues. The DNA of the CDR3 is TGTGCCAGCAGTTTATTCCTTGGACAGGGGATCGGGGAGCTGTTTTTT. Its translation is CASSLFLGQGIGELFF.

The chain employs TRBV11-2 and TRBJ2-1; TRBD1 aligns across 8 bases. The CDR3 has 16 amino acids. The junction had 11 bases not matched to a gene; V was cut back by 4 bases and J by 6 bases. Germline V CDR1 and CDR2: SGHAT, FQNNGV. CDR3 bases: TGTGCCAGCAGCTCACACTCCGTGACAGGGGTCAATGAGCAGTTCTTC. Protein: CASSSHSVTGVNEQFF.

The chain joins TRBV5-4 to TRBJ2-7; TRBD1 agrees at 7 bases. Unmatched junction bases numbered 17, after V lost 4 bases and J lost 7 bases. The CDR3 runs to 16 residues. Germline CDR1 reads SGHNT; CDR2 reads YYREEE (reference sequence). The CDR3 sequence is CASSARSGTATGEQYF. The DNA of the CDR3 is TGTGCCAGCAGCGCCCGGTCCGGGACAGCAACAGGAGAGCAGTACTTC.

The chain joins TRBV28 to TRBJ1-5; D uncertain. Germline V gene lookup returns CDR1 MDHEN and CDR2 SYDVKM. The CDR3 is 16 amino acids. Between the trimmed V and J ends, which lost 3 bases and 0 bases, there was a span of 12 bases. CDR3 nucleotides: TGTGCCAGCAGTTTGGGCAGACAATATAGCAATCAGCCCCAGCATTTT. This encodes CASSLGRQYSNQPQHF.

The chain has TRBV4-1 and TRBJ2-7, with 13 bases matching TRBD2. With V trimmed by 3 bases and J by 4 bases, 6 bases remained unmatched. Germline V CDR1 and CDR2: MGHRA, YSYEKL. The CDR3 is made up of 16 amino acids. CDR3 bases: TGCGCCAGCAGCCATGATGGACTAGCGGGGGATTACGAGCAGTACTTC. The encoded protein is CASSHDGLAGDYEQYF.

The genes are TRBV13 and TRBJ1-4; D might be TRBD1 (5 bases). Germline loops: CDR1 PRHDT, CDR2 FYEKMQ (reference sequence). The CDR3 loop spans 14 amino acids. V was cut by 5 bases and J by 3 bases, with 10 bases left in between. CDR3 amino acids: CASSLRVSNEKLFF. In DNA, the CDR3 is TGTGCCAGCAGCCTCAGGGTTTCTAATGAAAAACTGTTTTTT.

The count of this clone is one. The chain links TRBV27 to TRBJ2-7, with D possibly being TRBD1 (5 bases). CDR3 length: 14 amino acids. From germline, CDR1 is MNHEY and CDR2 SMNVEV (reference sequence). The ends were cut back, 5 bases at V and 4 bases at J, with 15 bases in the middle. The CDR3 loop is CASSIRTRRYEQYF. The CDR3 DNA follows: TGTGCCAGCAGTATTCGGACAAGACGATACGAGCAGTACTTC.

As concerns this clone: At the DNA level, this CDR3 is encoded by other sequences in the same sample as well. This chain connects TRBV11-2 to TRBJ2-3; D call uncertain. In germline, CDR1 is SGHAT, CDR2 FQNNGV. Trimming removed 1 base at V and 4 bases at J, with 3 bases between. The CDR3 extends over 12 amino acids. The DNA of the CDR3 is TGTGCCAGCAGCTTAGCTTCAGATACGCAGTATTTT. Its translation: CASSLASDTQYF.

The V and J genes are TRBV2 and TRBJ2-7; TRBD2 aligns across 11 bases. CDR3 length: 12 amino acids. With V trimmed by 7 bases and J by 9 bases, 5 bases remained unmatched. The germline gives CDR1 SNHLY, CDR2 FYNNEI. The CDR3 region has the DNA TGTGCCAGCACCCGACTAGCGGGGAGGCAGTACTTC. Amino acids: CASTRLAGRQYF.

CDR3 region: CASKKGGTRNYGYTF. The CDR3 DNA follows: TGTGCCAGCAAAAAGGGTGGCACTAGAAACTATGGCTACACCTTC. The rearrangement links TRBV2 to TRBJ1-2; no firm D call. CDR1 is SNHLY and CDR2 is FYNNEI in the germline V gene. Trimming cost V 7 bases and J 2 bases, with 17 bases left between them. The length of the CDR3 is 15 residues.

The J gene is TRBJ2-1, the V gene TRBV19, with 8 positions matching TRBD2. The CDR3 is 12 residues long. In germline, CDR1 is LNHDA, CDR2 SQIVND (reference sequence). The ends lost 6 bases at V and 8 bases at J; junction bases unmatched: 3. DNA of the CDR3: TGTGCCAGTAGCCCTAGCGGGCATGAGCAGTTCTTC. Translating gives CASSPSGHEQFF.

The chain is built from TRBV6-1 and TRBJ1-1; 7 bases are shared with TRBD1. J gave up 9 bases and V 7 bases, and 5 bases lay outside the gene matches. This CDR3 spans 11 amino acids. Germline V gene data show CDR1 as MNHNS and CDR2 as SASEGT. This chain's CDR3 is CASIRGQQAFF. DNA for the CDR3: TGTGCCAGCATTCGGGGACAGCAAGCTTTCTTT.

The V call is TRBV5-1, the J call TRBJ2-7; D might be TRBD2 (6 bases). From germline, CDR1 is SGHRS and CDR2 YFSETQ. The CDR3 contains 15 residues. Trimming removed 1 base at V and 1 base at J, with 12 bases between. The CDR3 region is CASSLFGGLSYEQYF. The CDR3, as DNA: TGCGCCAGCAGCTTGTTCGGGGGTCTATCCTACGAGCAGTACTTC.

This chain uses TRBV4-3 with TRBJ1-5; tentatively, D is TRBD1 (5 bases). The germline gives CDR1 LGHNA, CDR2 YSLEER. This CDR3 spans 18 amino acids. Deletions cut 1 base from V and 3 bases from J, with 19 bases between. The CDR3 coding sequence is TGCGCCAGCAGCCAAGGGCTGGGGGGAGACAGCCTCAATCAGCCCCAGCATTTT. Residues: CASSQGLGGDSLNQPQHF.

As DNA, the CDR3 is TGCAGCGTTGAGGGGGACAGGGCCTCTGGGGCCAACGTCCTGACTTTC. Protein product: CSVEGDRASGANVLTF. The V and J genes are TRBV29-1 and TRBJ2-6; TRBD1 aligns across 9 bases. Germline V lookup: CDR1 SQVTM, CDR2 ANQGSEA. V lost 3 bases to trimming and J lost 0 bases; unmatched junction nucleotides: 3. There are 16 residues in the CDR3.

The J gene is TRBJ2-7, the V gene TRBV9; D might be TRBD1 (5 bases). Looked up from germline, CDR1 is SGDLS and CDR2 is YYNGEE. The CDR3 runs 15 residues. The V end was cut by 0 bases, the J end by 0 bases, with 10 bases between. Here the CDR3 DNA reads TGTGCCAGCAGCGTAGGCCCAGGGCCCTCCTACGAGCAGTACTTC. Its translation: CASSVGPGPSYEQYF.

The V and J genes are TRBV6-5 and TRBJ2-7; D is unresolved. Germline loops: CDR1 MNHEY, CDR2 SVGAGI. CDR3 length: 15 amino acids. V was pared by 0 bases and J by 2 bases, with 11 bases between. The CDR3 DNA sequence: TGTGCCAGCAGTTACTCCGTAGCAGTCCCCTACGAGCAGTACTTC. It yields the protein CASSYSVAVPYEQYF.

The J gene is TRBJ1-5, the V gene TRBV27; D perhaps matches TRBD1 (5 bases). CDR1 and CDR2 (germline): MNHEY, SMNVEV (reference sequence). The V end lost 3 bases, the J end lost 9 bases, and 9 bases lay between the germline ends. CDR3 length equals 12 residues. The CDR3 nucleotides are TGTGCCAGCAGTTTTTATCAGGGGCCCCAGCATTTT. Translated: CASSFYQGPQHF.

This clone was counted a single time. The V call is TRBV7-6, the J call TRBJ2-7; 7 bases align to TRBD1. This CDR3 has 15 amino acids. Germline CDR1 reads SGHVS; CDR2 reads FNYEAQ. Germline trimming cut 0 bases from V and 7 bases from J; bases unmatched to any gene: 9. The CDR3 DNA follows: TGTGCCAGCAGCTTAGCGGTCGGACAGGCGAGAGAGCAGTACTTC. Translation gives CASSLAVGQAREQYF.

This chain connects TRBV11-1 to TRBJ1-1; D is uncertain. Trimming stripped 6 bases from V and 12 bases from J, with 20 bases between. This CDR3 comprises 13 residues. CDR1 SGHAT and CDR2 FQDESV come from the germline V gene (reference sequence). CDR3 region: CASSPFTKPKSFF. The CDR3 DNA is TGTGCCAGCAGTCCTTTTACAAAACCGAAATCTTTCTTT.

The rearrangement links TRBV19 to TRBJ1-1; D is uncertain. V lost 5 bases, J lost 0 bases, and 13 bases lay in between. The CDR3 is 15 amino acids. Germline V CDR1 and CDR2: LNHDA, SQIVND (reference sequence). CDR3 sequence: CASSSREIMNTEAFF. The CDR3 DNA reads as TGTGCCAGTAGTTCCCGGGAGATCATGAACACTGAAGCTTTCTTT.

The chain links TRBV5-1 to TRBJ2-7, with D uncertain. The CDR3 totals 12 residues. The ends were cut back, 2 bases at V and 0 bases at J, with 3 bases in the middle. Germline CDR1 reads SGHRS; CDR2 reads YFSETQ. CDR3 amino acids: CASSFNSYEQYF. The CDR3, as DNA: TGCGCCAGCAGCTTTAACTCCTACGAGCAGTACTTC.

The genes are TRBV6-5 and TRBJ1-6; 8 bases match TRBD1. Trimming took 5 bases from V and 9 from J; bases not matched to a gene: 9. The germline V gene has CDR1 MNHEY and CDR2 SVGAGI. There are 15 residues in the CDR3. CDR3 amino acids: CASSPDRVWGSPLHF. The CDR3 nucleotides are TGTGCCAGCAGTCCGGACAGGGTTTGGGGTTCACCCCTCCACTTT.

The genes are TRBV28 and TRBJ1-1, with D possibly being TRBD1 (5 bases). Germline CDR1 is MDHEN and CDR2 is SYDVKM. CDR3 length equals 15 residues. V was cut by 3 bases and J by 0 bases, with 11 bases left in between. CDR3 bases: TGTGCCAGCAGTTTTGAGCGGGGGATGAACACTGAAGCTTTCTTT. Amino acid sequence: CASSFERGMNTEAFF.